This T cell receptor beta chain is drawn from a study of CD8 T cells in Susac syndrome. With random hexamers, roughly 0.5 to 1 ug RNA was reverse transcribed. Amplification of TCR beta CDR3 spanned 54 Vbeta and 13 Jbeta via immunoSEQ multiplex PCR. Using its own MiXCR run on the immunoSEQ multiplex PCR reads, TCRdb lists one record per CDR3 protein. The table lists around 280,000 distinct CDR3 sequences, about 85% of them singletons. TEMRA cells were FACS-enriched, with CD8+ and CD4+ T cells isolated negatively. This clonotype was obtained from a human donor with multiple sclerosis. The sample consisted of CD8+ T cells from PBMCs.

CDR3: CASSLTFGLAGEEQFF. The CDR3 DNA sequence: TGTGCCAGCAGCTTAACTTTTGGACTAGCGGGAGAAGAGCAGTTCTTC. The chain has TRBV7-3 and TRBJ2-1; 13 bases are a match to TRBD2. With V trimmed by 0 bases and J by 10 bases, 6 bases remained unmatched. The CDR3 covers 16 residues. Germline CDR1 is SGHTA and CDR2 is FQGTGA.